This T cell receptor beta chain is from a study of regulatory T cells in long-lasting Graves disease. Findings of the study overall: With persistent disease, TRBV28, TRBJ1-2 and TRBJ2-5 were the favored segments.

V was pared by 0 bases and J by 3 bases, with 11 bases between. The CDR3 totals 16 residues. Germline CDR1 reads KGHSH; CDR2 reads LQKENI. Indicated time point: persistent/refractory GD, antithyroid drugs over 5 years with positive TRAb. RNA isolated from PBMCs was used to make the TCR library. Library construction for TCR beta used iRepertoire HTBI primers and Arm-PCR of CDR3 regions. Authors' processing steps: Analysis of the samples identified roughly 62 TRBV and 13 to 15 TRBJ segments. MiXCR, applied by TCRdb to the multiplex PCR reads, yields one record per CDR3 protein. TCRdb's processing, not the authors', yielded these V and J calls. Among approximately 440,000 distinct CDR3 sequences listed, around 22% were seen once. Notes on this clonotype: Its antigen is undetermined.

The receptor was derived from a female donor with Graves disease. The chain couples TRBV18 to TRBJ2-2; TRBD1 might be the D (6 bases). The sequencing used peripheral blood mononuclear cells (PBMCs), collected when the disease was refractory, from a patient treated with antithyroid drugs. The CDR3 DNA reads TGTGCCAGCTCACCACCGGTCGGACAGCACACCGGGGAGCTGTTTTTT. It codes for CASSPPVGQHTGELFF.